This entry is about one TCR beta chain. Its antigen is currently unknown. These data come from a study of cytomegalovirus exposure and HLA in healthy donors. Study in general: It was reported in a later analysis that the approximately 120 validation repertoires used the same platform as the approximately 600 first-cohort repertoires. Regarding the study as a whole: Confirmation in vitro established that a few CMV-associated chains were specific for CMV antigens. Cytomegalovirus-associated TCR beta chains were listed, numbering over 150.

The roughly 120-subject validation cohort, separate from the roughly 700-subject first cohort, included the donors. Germline V lookup: CDR1 MNHEY, CDR2 SMNVEV (reference sequence). This CDR3 is 15 amino acids long. V lost 5 bases and J lost 1; bases outside the gene matches: 5. Profiled with immunoSEQ multiplex PCR; TCRdb holds only in-frame clones, not every one. Among about 360,000 clones listed, more than 80% were seen once. Material for sequencing was PBMCs. The TCR originated in a woman younger than 30 in good health and CMV-seronegative. This chain connects TRBV27 to TRBJ1-1; TRBD1 matches at 9 bases. The CDR3 DNA reads TGTGCCAGCAGTCCTCTACAGGGGGCGAACACTGAAGCTTTCTTT. Amino acids: CASSPLQGANTEAFF.